Following are 5 T cell receptor beta chains from one sample sequenced in a study of blood T cell repertoires in COVID-19. Repertoires were generated with immunoSEQ multiplex PCR, while TCRdb's copy carries only in-frame clones and drops some. The data hold 60,000 to 70,000 clones, with 91% observed a single time. Sequenced: peripheral blood. These receptor sequences come from a human donor with active COVID-19. The donor label of this sample is uncertain.

The chain links TRBV10-3 to TRBJ2-1, with a tentative D call TRBD2 (5 bases). The CDR3 consists of 15 residues. The germline gives CDR1 ENHRY, CDR2 SYGVKD. The V end lost 10 bases, the J end lost 7 bases, and 23 bases lay between the germline ends. As DNA, the CDR3 is TGTGCCACCTTAACTAGTTCGGAGAAACTGAATGAGCAGTTCTTC. Translating it yields CATLTSSEKLNEQFF.

The sample holds a few counts of this clone. This sequence joins TRBV7-9 and TRBJ2-2, with TRBD1 matching over 7 bases. This CDR3 spans 18 amino acids. Per the germline V gene, CDR1 is SEHNR and CDR2 is FQNEAQ (reference sequence). The V gene end was trimmed by 5 bases and the J gene end by 3 bases; junction bases not matched to a gene: 15. Here the CDR3 DNA reads TGTGCCAGCAGCACGGATCGACAGGGAGAATTGGACACCGGGGAGCTGTTTTTT. Translated: CASSTDRQGELDTGELFF.

The J gene is TRBJ1-3, the V gene TRBV20-1; 7 positions agree with TRBD1. The germline gives CDR1 DFQATT, CDR2 SNEGSKA (reference sequence). This CDR3 spans 15 amino acids. The ends lost 3 bases at V and 0 bases at J; junction bases unmatched: 5. In DNA form, the CDR3 reads TGCAGTGCTAGTCCAGGACAGGTCTCTGGAAACACCATATATTTT. This sequence encodes CSASPGQVSGNTIYF.

The rearrangement links TRBV28 to TRBJ2-7, with a weak D call TRBD1 (5 bases). The V end was cut by 6 bases, the J end by 6 bases, with 12 bases between. The length of the CDR3 is 12 residues. CDR1 is MDHEN, CDR2 SYDVKM, per germline. CDR3 nucleotide sequence: TGTGCCAGCAGAAGCGACAGTTTCGAGCAGTACTTC. Translating gives CASRSDSFEQYF.

This clone came up once. This chain joins TRBV10-3 and TRBJ2-2; D may be TRBD1 (6 bases). From germline, CDR1 is ENHRY and CDR2 SYGVKD. This CDR3 has 16 amino acids. With 2 bases removed from V and 2 bases from J, the gap between germline ends came to 12 bases. The CDR3 protein is CAISEEQGPNTGELFF. Here the CDR3 DNA reads TGTGCCATCAGTGAGGAACAGGGTCCCAACACCGGGGAGCTGTTTTTT.